These 13 T cell receptor beta chains came from one sample sequenced in a study of blood T cell repertoires in COVID-19. The repertoire was sequenced with immunoSEQ multiplex PCR; TCRdb's copy has only in-frame clones and lacks some. The sample holds some 230,000 clones, roughly 80% seen once. Sequencing was carried out using PBMCs or T cells enriched from blood (not recorded which). Receptors originate from a woman in her thirties or forties with acute COVID-19.

This clone appeared many times. The V call is TRBV4-3, the J call TRBJ1-2; unclear D gene. Germline CDR1 reads LGHNA; CDR2 reads YSLEER. V lost 0 bases and J 4 bases, leaving 3 bases between the germline ends. The CDR3 covers 12 residues. DNA of the CDR3: TGCGCCAGCAGCCAAGACAGCTATGGCTACACCTTC. It specifies CASSQDSYGYTF.

The rearrangement uses TRBV7-9 and TRBJ2-3; no clear D. The CDR3 consists of 17 residues. The V gene lost 5 bases and the J gene lost 0 bases, with 18 bases spanning the gap. The V gene's germline CDR1 is SEHNR and CDR2 FQNEAQ (reference sequence). In DNA, the CDR3 is TGTGCCAGCAGCCCCGTCATTCGAGCCGGGAGCACAGATACGCAGTATTTT. This gives the protein CASSPVIRAGSTDTQYF.

The chain links TRBV19 to TRBJ2-7, with D possibly matching TRBD1 (5 bases). The CDR3 has 15 amino acids. Germline values: CDR1 LNHDA, CDR2 SQIVND (reference sequence). Trimming took 5 bases from V and 3 from J, leaving 17 bases between them. The CDR3 loop is CASSPPGRVGYEQYF. The CDR3 DNA sequence: TGTGCCAGTAGTCCCCCCGGCAGGGTAGGCTACGAGCAGTACTTC.

The rearrangement uses TRBV11-2 and TRBJ2-5; a possible D gene is TRBD2 (5 bases). With 5 bases removed from V and 2 bases from J, the gap between germline ends came to 18 bases. Germline V gives CDR1 SGHAT, CDR2 FQNNGV. This CDR3 has 16 residues. CDR3 residues: CASSPPLTRDQETQYF. The CDR3 coding sequence is TGTGCCAGCAGCCCGCCGTTAACTAGGGATCAAGAGACCCAGTACTTC.

This clone turned up a few times. The gene calls are TRBV5-1 and TRBJ1-5; 7 bases are shared with TRBD1. Germline assignment: CDR1 SGHRS and CDR2 YFSETQ. V shed 4 bases, J shed 0 bases, and the junction held 13 bases outside the gene matches. This CDR3 has 18 amino acids. This CDR3 reads CASSHPPRGQYSNQPQHF. The CDR3 DNA follows: TGCGCCAGCAGCCATCCCCCGAGGGGGCAGTATAGCAATCAGCCCCAGCATTTT.

This chain links TRBV29-1 with TRBJ1-1; TRBD1 is a possible D gene (6 bases). Between the trimmed V and J ends, which lost 4 bases and 2 bases, there was a span of 8 bases. From germline, CDR1 is SQVTM and CDR2 ANQGSEA. The CDR3 totals 12 residues. This CDR3 reads CSVAGGNTEAFF. CDR3 DNA: TGCAGCGTTGCGGGGGGCAACACTGAAGCTTTCTTT.

The sample holds a few counts of this clone. CDR3 nucleotide sequence: TGCGCCAGCAAATTCGTAGCAGGGGCAACTAATGAAAAACTGTTTTTT. Its protein is CASKFVAGATNEKLFF. V gene TRBV5-1 combines with J gene TRBJ1-4; possibly TRBD1 for D (6 bases). V dropped 6 bases and J dropped 0 bases, with 15 bases sitting between them. The CDR3 totals 16 residues. Germline assignment: CDR1 SGHRS and CDR2 YFSETQ. The variable domain in full, completed from reference TRBV5-1 and TRBJ1-4, reads KAGVTQTPRYLIKTRGQQVTLSCSPISGHRSVSWYQQTPGQGLQFLFEYFSETQRNKGNFPGRFSGRQFSNSRSEMNVSTLELGDSALYLCASKFVAGATNEKLFFGSGTQLSVL.

This clone was seen once. The chain carries TRBV3-1 (or the pseudogene TRBV3-2) and TRBJ1-2; 10 bases line up with TRBD1. The germline CDR1 and CDR2 sequences are LGHDT and YNNKEL (reference sequence). Losses at the gene ends were 1 base for V and 1 base for J; bases not matched to a gene: 3. The CDR3 sequence is 16 residues long. The DNA for the CDR3 is TGTGCCAGCAGCCAAGGACAGGGGGCACTTAACTATGGCTACACCTTC. It yields the protein CASSQGQGALNYGYTF.

This clone was recorded once. The chain combines TRBV3-1 (or the pseudogene TRBV3-2) with TRBJ1-6; TRBD1 matches 7 bases. This CDR3 has 17 residues. V lost 1 base and J lost 9; bases outside the gene matches: 12. CDR1 is LGHDT and CDR2 is YNNKEL in the germline V gene (reference sequence). The CDR3 sequence: CASSQVLMRQGGSPLHF. Written as DNA, the CDR3 is TGTGCCAGCAGCCAAGTTCTTATGAGACAGGGCGGTTCACCCCTCCACTTT.

V is TRBV27 and J is TRBJ1-1; 7 bases are a match to TRBD1. Trimming at V came to 8 bases and at J to 6 bases, leaving 33 bases not matched to a gene. Germline lookup yields CDR1 MNHEY and CDR2 SMNVEV (reference sequence). This CDR3 spans 21 amino acids. The CDR3 region has the DNA TGTGCCAGCTTCAGTAGGGGGAGACAGTTTACCGGGACAGTACCACCCGCTGAAGCTTTCTTT. This gives the protein CASFSRGRQFTGTVPPAEAFF.

Concerning this clone itself: A much bigger clone sits one base away, suggesting this may be a read error. This sequence joins TRBV4-3 and TRBJ1-1; weak D call: TRBD1 (6 bases). This CDR3 region has 13 residues. Germline V CDR1 and CDR2: LGHNA, YSLEER. V was trimmed by 4 bases and J by 1 base, leaving 7 bases between them. CDR3 coding DNA: TGCGCCAGCAGCCCGACAGGGAACACTGAAGCTTTCTTT. This gives the protein CASSPTGNTEAFF.

The rearrangement uses TRBV27 and TRBJ1-2, with D perhaps TRBD1 (5 bases). Germline V gene data show CDR1 as MNHEY and CDR2 as SMNVEV (reference sequence). V lost 3 bases to trimming and J lost 4 bases, with 15 bases between them. The CDR3 runs 15 residues. CDR3 nucleotides: TGTGCCAGCAGTTTTCGGGGGGAAGGGACCTATGGCTACACCTTC. Protein product: CASSFRGEGTYGYTF.

This clone has just one count. The V and J genes are TRBV4-2 and TRBJ1-3, with 8 positions matching TRBD1. This CDR3 has 18 residues. Germline CDR1 LGHNA, CDR2 YNFKEQ. With V trimmed by 0 bases and J by 1 base, 8 bases remained unmatched. For the CDR3, the DNA is TGTGCCAGCAGCCAAGAGATGATACAGGGGGTTTCTGGAAACACCATATATTTT. Its translation is CASSQEMIQGVSGNTIYF.